This entry is about one T cell receptor (beta chain). Original handling: It was from reference gene primer amplification that nucleated cell counts were estimated. Libraries were prepared by immunoSEQ multiplex PCR; TCRdb keeps only in-frame clonotypes and omits some of them. The DNA gave D and trimming, while V, J and clone size come from that table. This table has 250,000 to 300,000 clones, roughly 85% appearing once. The sample is drawn from a study of blood T cell repertoires in COVID-19. The source of this sequence is a man aged 45-60 years with active or convalescent COVID-19. The specimen sequenced was peripheral blood.

This CDR3 is CASSTTRVPYGYTF. The DNA for the CDR3 is TGTGCCAGCAGTACCACGAGGGTCCCCTATGGCTACACCTTC. V and J are TRBV28 and TRBJ1-2; no clear D gene. Trimming pared 5 bases from V and 4 bases from J, leaving 14 bases between. There are 14 residues in the CDR3. The V gene's germline CDR1 is MDHEN and CDR2 SYDVKM.